This TCR beta chain was found in a study of human T cells and chemical hapten exposure (dated by TCRdb to 2020 to 2023). Looking at the study overall: For sensitization, 2% DPC in acetone was applied to a roughly 2 cm by roughly 2 cm area of upper inner arm skin. Patients additionally received weekly therapeutic DPC doses to the scalp throughout the approximately 22-week study period. The patient cohort, mostly female, included alopecia areata with under or over 50% scalp involvement, alopecia totalis and alopecia universalis. The study tracked peripheral blood TCR repertoire changes in vivo during primary and secondary sensitization to the hapten diphenylcyclopropenone (DPC) in alopecia patients. Blood for TCR sequencing was provided by twenty-nine alopecia patients at one to four time points (pre-sensitization, 2, 6 and 24 weeks). Blood samples were taken from patients before sensitization (week 0) and then at 2, 6 and about 24 weeks after DPC sensitization. Patch testing on the upper back used Finn chambers containing 0.01% DPC, with scoring done after 6 days according to International Contact Dermatitis Research Group standards. Libraries were pooled for sequencing, and per-sample TCR yields varied mainly because of small differences in library volumes within the pool.

The method behind the library was RACE. TCRdb records NextSeq 500 as the sequencer. During library preparation, unique molecular identifiers were attached to individual cDNA molecules so that TCRs could be counted in a quantitative, reproducible way. Both TCR alpha and TCR beta chains were sequenced from each blood RNA sample. The source study handled its data this way. The median number of TCRs per sample was approximately 96,000, ranging from 23,224 to 690,600. V, J and CDR3 annotation of the TCR reads was performed with the Decombinator software suite. For PS versus PT1 abundance plots, all samples were subsampled to the same number of TCRs (28,000). Expanded TCRs were defined as absent before sensitization and observed at least eight times at the 2-week time point. The public reads were quality trimmed at Q25 with fastp and then assembled into clones with MiXCR by TCRdb, keeping productive beta chains. Every distinct CDR3 protein forms one entry, paired with its most common genes and DNA. The V and J calls reflect TCRdb's pipeline rather than the authors' work. This sample is represented by about 89,000 distinct CDR3 sequences; more than 10% of them were singletons. The ten top clones hold approximately 3.1% of the sample.

Points on this clonotype: No antigen is known for it. No quality values exist for individual bases; no much larger clone is one base distant.

Sample time point, as interpreted from the label and publication: pre-sensitization, week 0. The treatment or condition label here, explained by the study, means: therapeutic diphenylcyclopropenone sensitization with weekly scalp DPC. At every patch-test visit, the blood draw took place before the patch test was put on. Patients were considered eligible if aged 18 to 70, diagnosed with alopecia and deemed suitable for DPC therapy, and patients were excluded if pregnant. Total RNA was extracted from unfractionated whole blood collected in Tempus Blood RNA tubes. Trimming costs V 6 bases and J 4 bases, and their ends lie 18 bases apart. The germline V gene (reference sequence) supplies CDR1 PRHDT and CDR2 FYEKMQ. The CDR3 sequence holds 15 residues, the cysteine and phenylalanine included. The sequence is cut down to CDR3 DNA, 45 bases in frame from base 1. Study-wide conclusions, independent of this receptor: Significantly more large CDR3 similarity clusters were formed by expanded TCRs than by pre-sensitization or healthy control sets, consistent with antigen-driven responses. DPC sensitization did not change the number of TCRs with a frequency above 1 in 1000, and there was no evidence of changes in global repertoire structure. All patients had alopecia, a presumed autoimmune disease, so their immune response might differ from that of healthy individuals. After repeated subsampling, changes were observed in the strength of the expansion versus patch-test correlation and in the threshold at which the correlation became significant. The number of PT1 expanded TCRs positively correlated with patch test score, significant at thresholds 8, 16 and 32 but not 4.

The V gene is TRBV13 and the J gene is TRBJ1-1, and the D gene may be TRBD1, 5 bases matching. Specimen: whole blood, collected in connection with sensitization to the hapten diphenylcyclopropenone (DPC). The sequence came from a woman aged 55 to 70 with alopecia areata. Some clones in this sample may be carry-over from other donors' samples. CDR3 loop: CASSWDGAEGTEAFF. The nucleotide sequence is given as TGTGCCAGCAGTTGGGACGGGGCTGAGGGCACTGAAGCTTTCTTT. When the CDR3 is completed using the reference TRBV13 and TRBJ1-1 genes on either side, the full variable domain is AAGVIQSPRHLIKEKRETATLKCYPIPRHDTVYWYQQGPGQDPQFLISFYEKMQSDKGSIPDRFSAQQFSDYHSELNMSSLELGDSALYFCASSWDGAEGTEAFFGQGTRLTVV.